Sequencing of this TCR beta chain was carried out in a study of blood T cell repertoires in COVID-19. Overall study context: There were acute and convalescent COVID-19 samples, and they came from the United States, Italy and Spain. In each case, the material was cDNA or gDNA derived from T cells, B-cell-depleted T cells, or PBMCs.

In the authors' methods: Reference gene primer amplification yielded estimated nucleated cell counts. This table comes from immunoSEQ multiplex PCR, and its TCRdb copy is limited to in-frame clones, with some not included. Clone size and the V and J calls come from that table; the DNA yielded D and trimming. The repertoire consists of 200,000 or so clones, with around four fifths occurring once and the leading ten covering under 5.5%. Trimming cost V 5 bases and J 6 bases; bases outside gene matches: 15. The CDR3 consists of 18 residues. The germline V gene encodes CDR1 MNHEY and CDR2 SVGEGT. This rearrangement joins TRBV6-2 or TRBV6-3 to TRBJ2-1, with 11 nucleotides matching TRBD1. Sequencing input: peripheral blood. The TCR was taken from a woman in her twenties or thirties with acute or convalescent COVID-19. The CDR3, as DNA: TGTGCCAGCAGTCTATCCATAACCGGACAGGGGGCGTTCAATGAGCAGTTCTTC. Protein sequence: CASSLSITGQGAFNEQFF.